What follows are 20 T cell receptor beta chains derived from one specimen sequenced in a study of metastatic and nonmetastatic thyroid tumors. Thyroid surgery was performed in patients who had received no treatment beforehand. TCRdb reprocessed the PCR reads using MiXCR. This table has tens of thousands of clones, around 16% appearing once. The specimen was blood. These receptors originate from a male donor with papillary thyroid cancer or a benign thyroid nodule (not recorded which). Some clones in this sample may be carry-over from other donors' samples.

This clone was recorded at least ten times. A clone one base away is much larger, so this may be a read error. This rearrangement joins TRBV7-9 to TRBJ2-1; 10 nucleotides agree with TRBD2. The germline CDR1 and CDR2 sequences are SEHNR and FQNEAQ (reference sequence). CDR3 length: 17 residues. Unmatched junction bases numbered 12, after V lost 1 base and J lost 9 bases. The CDR3 sequence is CASSLGPALAGVGEQFF. CDR3 coding DNA: TGTGCCAGCAGCTTAGGTCCAGCGCTAGCGGGAGTTGGTGAGCAGTTCTTC.

This clone is deemed medium-sized (0.01 to 0.1%). The chain recombines TRBV2 with TRBJ2-2, with TRBD2 identical over 10 bases. The V gene end was trimmed by 8 bases and the J gene end by 2 bases; junction bases not matched to a gene: 5. CDR3 length equals 15 residues. Germline V gene sequence: CDR1 SNHLY, CDR2 FYNNEI. CDR3 coding DNA: TGTGCCAGCTTAGCGGGAGGCATCAACACCGGGGAGCTGTTTTTT. As protein: CASLAGGINTGELFF.

This clone was counted ten times or more. The rearrangement links TRBV7-3 to TRBJ2-7, with a weak D call TRBD2 (5 bases). Germline CDR1 reads SGHTA; CDR2 reads FQGTGA. The V end was cut by 0 bases, the J end by 4 bases, with 13 bases between. There are 15 residues in the CDR3. In nucleotides, the CDR3 is TGTGCCAGCAGCTTAACAGGGAGTGAGGTGTACGAGCAGTACTTC. This gives the protein CASSLTGSEVYEQYF.

In its sample, this clone was seen many times. The chain employs TRBV19 and TRBJ1-3; no clear D gene. The CDR3 runs 13 residues. Trimming took off 4 bases at V and 0 bases at J, with 4 bases between the two ends. CDR1 and CDR2 from the germline V gene are LNHDA and SQIVND (reference sequence). CDR3 sequence reads: CASSSFSGNTIYF. The CDR3 bases are TGTGCCAGTAGTAGTTTCTCTGGAAACACCATATATTTT.

There are many counts of this clone. J is TRBJ1-5 and V is TRBV5-1; D ambiguous. V lost 1 base to trimming and J lost 5 bases, with 7 bases between them. Germline V CDR1 and CDR2: SGHRS, YFSETQ. The CDR3 sequence is 13 residues long. The CDR3 spells CASSLNGDQPQHF. The CDR3 DNA is TGCGCCAGCAGCTTGAATGGAGATCAGCCCCAGCATTTT.

This clone was detected ten times or more. The chain uses TRBV12-3 or TRBV12-4 and TRBJ2-3, with D uncertain. The V and J ends lost 0 bases and 4 bases respectively, with 11 bases between them. CDR3 size: 15 residues. The CDR3 protein is CASSLASVDADTQYF. The CDR3 nucleotides read TGTGCCAGCAGTTTAGCTAGTGTGGACGCAGATACGCAGTATTTT.

This clone was recorded a few times. The rearrangement links TRBV27 to TRBJ2-7; 8 bases map to TRBD2. Germline V gives CDR1 MNHEY, CDR2 SMNVEV (reference sequence). The CDR3 extends over 13 amino acids. Here the CDR3 reads CASTGGSSYEQYF. The CDR3 bases are TGTGCTTCCACGGGGGGGTCGTCCTACGAGCAGTACTTC.

This clone was seen ten or more times. The genes are TRBV20-1 and TRBJ2-1; possibly TRBD2 for D (5 bases). CDR3 size: 12 residues. V lost 7 bases and J lost 9, with 16 bases in between. CDR1 and CDR2 from the germline V gene are DFQATT and SNEGSKA (reference sequence). CDR3: CSVPGYGGEQFF. CDR3 DNA: TGCAGTGTTCCGGGCTACGGAGGTGAGCAGTTCTTC.

This clone was seen at least ten times. The chain has TRBV2 and TRBJ2-1; the D gene is possibly TRBD1 (6 bases). The CDR3 totals 13 residues. The V gene lost 8 bases and the J gene lost 8 bases, with 16 bases spanning the gap. Germline CDR1 SNHLY, CDR2 FYNNEI. The CDR3 DNA sequence: TGTGCCAGCTTGACAGGCGGTACAGATGAGCAGTTCTTC. This encodes CASLTGGTDEQFF.

To note about this clone: A much larger clone is a single base away; this may be a read error. Other DNA sequences in this specimen translate into the identical CDR3. The chain joins TRBV10-3 to TRBJ2-5, with no clear D. Per the germline V gene, CDR1 is ENHRY and CDR2 is SYGVKD. This CDR3 is 13 amino acids long. V was pared by 6 bases and J by 5 bases, with 13 bases between. CDR3 nucleotides: TGTGCCATCAGGGCACAGCTCAACGAGACCCAGTACTTC. Amino acids: CAIRAQLNETQYF.

The sample holds many counts of this clone. V gene TRBV20-1 combines with J gene TRBJ1-2, with 7 bases aligning to TRBD1. V trimming: 4 bases; J trimming: 0 bases; junction bases outside the gene matches: 5. Germline CDR1 is DFQATT and CDR2 is SNEGSKA (reference sequence). The CDR3 loop spans 14 amino acids. Written as DNA, the CDR3 is TGCAGTGCTACCGGGACAGAAACTAACTATGGCTACACCTTC. This gives the protein CSATGTETNYGYTF.

In its sample, this clone was seen many times. This chain connects TRBV3-1 to TRBJ1-2; TRBD1 might be the D (6 bases). The CDR3 is 12 amino acids. Trimming cost V 5 bases and J 8 bases, with 12 bases left between them. Looked up from germline, CDR1 is LGHDT and CDR2 is YNNKEL (reference sequence). As DNA, the CDR3 is TGTGCCAGCAGCGACCCCAGGGGCGGCTACACCTTC. This translates into CASSDPRGGYTF.

This clone was counted many times. CDR3 region: CASSPRGGSGYEQYF. The CDR3 bases are TGTGCCAGCAGCCCCCGAGGTGGATCGGGCTACGAGCAGTACTTC. The V and J genes are TRBV6-1 and TRBJ2-7; D gene ambiguous. This CDR3 has 15 residues. The germline V gene has CDR1 MNHNS and CDR2 SASEGT. V was pared by 6 bases and J by 3 bases, with 18 bases between.

In its sample, this clone was seen many times. The V call is TRBV3-1, the J call TRBJ2-1; 8 bases line up with TRBD2. CDR1 is LGHDT, CDR2 YNNKEL, per germline (reference sequence). Unmatched junction bases numbered 9, after V lost 0 bases and J lost 8 bases. This CDR3 has 16 amino acids. CDR3 bases: TGTGCCAGCAGCCAAGATCCCCGCGGGGGGACATATGAGCAGTTCTTC. Residues: CASSQDPRGGTYEQFF.

Within the sample, this clone is medium-sized. The V call is TRBV5-1, the J call TRBJ1-2; D gene ambiguous. The V and J ends lost 4 bases and 0 bases respectively, with 10 bases between them. The CDR3 consists of 14 residues. The germline CDR1 and CDR2 sequences are SGHRS and YFSETQ. The CDR3 region has the DNA TGCGCCAGCAGCGAGGGCGACGCTAACTATGGCTACACCTTC. Encoded protein: CASSEGDANYGYTF.

This clone has a handful of counts. The chain couples TRBV27 to TRBJ1-2, with D perhaps matching TRBD1 (5 bases). The germline CDR1 and CDR2 sequences are MNHEY and SMNVEV (reference sequence). V shed 2 bases and J shed 11 bases, with 15 bases lying between them. The length of the CDR3 is 13 residues. The CDR3 loop reads CASSLMTSGGYTF. CDR3 nucleotide sequence: TGTGCCAGCAGTTTAATGACATCTGGGGGATACACCTTC.

This clone was seen at least ten times. The rearrangement links TRBV9 to TRBJ2-3; 9 bases are shared with TRBD1. The CDR3 has 13 amino acids. Germline-derived CDR1 and CDR2 are SGDLS and YYNGEE. Trimming cost V 3 bases and J 14 bases; bases outside gene matches: 10. The CDR3 bases are TGTGCCAGCAGCGGGACAGGGGTTGGTTTTCGGTATTTT. Translation: CASSGTGVGFRYF.

V usage is TRBV5-1 and J usage is TRBJ1-2; 7 positions match TRBD1. Germline V gene data show CDR1 as SGHRS and CDR2 as YFSETQ. This CDR3 comprises 12 residues. Trimming cost V 2 bases and J 6 bases; bases outside gene matches: 1. This CDR3 is CASSFGTDGYTF. CDR3 in DNA: TGCGCCAGCAGCTTCGGGACAGATGGCTACACCTTC. Variable domain in full (rest from reference TRBV5-1 and TRBJ1-2): KAGVTQTPRYLIKTRGQQVTLSCSPISGHRSVSWYQQTPGQGLQFLFEYFSETQRNKGNFPGRFSGRQFSNSRSEMNVSTLELGDSALYLCASSFGTDGYTFGSGTRLTVV.

This clone was detected ten times or more. V and J are TRBV24-1 and TRBJ2-1; maybe TRBD2 (5 bases). The CDR3 is 13 amino acids. V was clipped by 0 bases and J by 7 bases, with 6 bases between them. In germline, CDR1 is KGHDR, CDR2 SFDVKD. CDR3 in DNA: TGTGCCACCAGTGATTTGGGAGGAAATGAGCAGTTCTTC. Residues: CATSDLGGNEQFF.

Notes on this clone: Possible read error: a much larger clone is one base away. This same CDR3 is encoded by further DNA sequences in the sample. The gene calls are TRBV5-6 and TRBJ2-5, with TRBD2 identical over 7 bases. Germline values: CDR1 SGHDT, CDR2 YYEEEE. With V trimmed by 4 bases and J by 5 bases, 5 bases remained unmatched. The CDR3 consists of 13 residues. CDR3 amino acids: CASSREAGETQYF. The CDR3 nucleotides are TGTGCCAGCAGCCGGGAGGCCGGCGAGACCCAGTACTTC.